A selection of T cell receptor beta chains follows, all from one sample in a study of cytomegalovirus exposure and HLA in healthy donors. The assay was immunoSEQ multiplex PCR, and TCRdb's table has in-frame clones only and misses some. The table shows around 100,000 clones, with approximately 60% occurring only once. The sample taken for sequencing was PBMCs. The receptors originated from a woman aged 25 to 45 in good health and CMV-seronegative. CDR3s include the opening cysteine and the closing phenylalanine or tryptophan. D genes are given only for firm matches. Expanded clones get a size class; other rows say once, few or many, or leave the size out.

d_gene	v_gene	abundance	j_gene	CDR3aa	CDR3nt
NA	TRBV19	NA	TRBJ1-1	CASSKQHAVEAFF	TGTGCCAGTAGCAAACAACATGCTGTTGAAGCTTTCTTT
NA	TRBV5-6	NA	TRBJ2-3	CASSLLRDSGTDTQYF	TGTGCCAGCAGCTTGTTGCGGGACTCGGGTACAGATACGCAGTATTTT
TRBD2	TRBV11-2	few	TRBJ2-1	CASSFGLAGAGEQFF	TGTGCCAGCAGCTTTGGACTAGCGGGAGCAGGTGAGCAGTTCTTC
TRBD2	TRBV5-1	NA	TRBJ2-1	CASSRSGSSDNEQFF	TGCGCCAGCAGCCGAAGCGGGAGTTCGGACAATGAGCAGTTCTTC
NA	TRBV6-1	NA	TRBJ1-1	CASSEAGRMNTEAFF	TGTGCCAGCAGTGAAGCGGGGCGTATGAACACTGAAGCTTTCTTT
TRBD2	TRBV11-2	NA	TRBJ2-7	CASSLDGRETYEQYF	TGTGCCAGCAGCTTAGACGGGAGGGAGACCTACGAGCAGTACTTC
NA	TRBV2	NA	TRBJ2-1	CASRLGAGAGNEQFF	TGTGCCAGCAGATTAGGGGCGGGGGCCGGCAATGAGCAGTTCTTC
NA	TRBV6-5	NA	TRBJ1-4	CASSYGVSGDNEKLFF	TGTGCCAGCAGTTACGGTGTTTCAGGGGATAACGAAAAACTGTTTTTT
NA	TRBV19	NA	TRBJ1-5	CASTAGYQPQHF	TGTGCCAGCACCGCAGGGTACCAGCCCCAGCATTTT
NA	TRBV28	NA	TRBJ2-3	CASSSYRTADTQYF	TGTGCCAGCAGTTCCTACAGGACGGCAGATACGCAGTATTTT
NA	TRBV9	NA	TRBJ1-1	CASSVGQYTEAFF	TGTGCCAGCAGCGTAGGTCAGTACACTGAAGCTTTCTTT
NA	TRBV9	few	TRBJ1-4	CASSPSGGSDNEKLFF	TGTGCCAGCAGCCCCAGCGGGGGGTCCGATAATGAAAAACTGTTTTTT
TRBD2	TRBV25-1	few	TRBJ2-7	CASSASGNYEQYF	TGTGCCAGCAGTGCTAGCGGGAACTACGAGCAGTACTTC
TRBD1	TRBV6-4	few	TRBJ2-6	CASSGDSSGANVLTF	TGTGCCAGCAGTGGGGACAGCTCTGGGGCCAACGTCCTGACTTTC
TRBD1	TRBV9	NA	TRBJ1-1	CASSPLRQGSGTEAFF	TGTGCCAGCAGCCCACTACGACAGGGGTCGGGCACTGAAGCTTTCTTT
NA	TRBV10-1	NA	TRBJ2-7	CASSESGDTAYEQYF	TGCGCCAGCAGTGAGTCAGGGGACACAGCCTACGAGCAGTACTTC
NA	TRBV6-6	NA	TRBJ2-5	CASSFSRDSGETQYF	TGTGCCAGCAGTTTTTCCCGGGACAGCGGGGAGACCCAGTACTTC
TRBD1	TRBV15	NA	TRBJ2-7	CATSPRQGAFSYEQYF	TGTGCCACCAGCCCGCGACAGGGGGCGTTCTCCTACGAGCAGTACTTC
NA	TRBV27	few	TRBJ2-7	CASSFFPLSGEQYF	TGTGCCAGCAGTTTTTTCCCACTTTCGGGGGAGCAGTACTTC
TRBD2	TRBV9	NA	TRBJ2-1	CASSYSGRDYNEQFF	TGTGCCAGCAGTTATAGCGGGCGAGACTACAATGAGCAGTTCTTC
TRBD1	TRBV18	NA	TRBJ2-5	CASSRDRQETQYF	TGTGCCAGCTCACGGGACAGACAAGAGACCCAGTACTTC
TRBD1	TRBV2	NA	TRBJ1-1	CASSAGTGITNTEAFF	TGTGCCAGCAGTGCCGGGACAGGGATCACGAACACTGAAGCTTTCTTT
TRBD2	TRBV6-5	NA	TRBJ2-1	CASSYSGTSGSLEQFF	TGTGCCAGCAGTTACTCCGGGACTAGCGGGAGTCTGGAGCAGTTCTTC
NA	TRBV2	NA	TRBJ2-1	CASSLEAENEQFF	TGTGCCAGCAGTCTTGAGGCGGAGAATGAGCAGTTCTTC
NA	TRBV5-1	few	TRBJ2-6	CASSPPGGALGANVLTF	TGCGCCAGCAGCCCACCCGGAGGGGCTCTCGGGGCCAACGTCCTGACTTTC
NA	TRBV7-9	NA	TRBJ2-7	CASSLASGYYEQYF	TGTGCCAGCAGCTTAGCTAGCGGCTACTACGAGCAGTACTTC
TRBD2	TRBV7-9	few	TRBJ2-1	CASSLNRPSGSFNNEQFF	TGTGCCAGCAGCTTAAATCGTCCTAGCGGGAGTTTCAACAATGAGCAGTTCTTC
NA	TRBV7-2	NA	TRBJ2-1	CASSLGAHNEQFF	TGTGCCAGCAGCTTAGGAGCCCACAATGAGCAGTTCTTC
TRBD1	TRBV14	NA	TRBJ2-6	CASSHNLRGLPLSGANVLTF	TGTGCCAGCAGCCATAATCTCAGGGGGCTTCCCCTCTCTGGGGCCAACGTCCTGACTTTC
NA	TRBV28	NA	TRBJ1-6	CASSSGSSYNSPLHF	TGTGCCAGCAGTTCGGGGAGCTCCTATAATTCACCCCTCCACTTT
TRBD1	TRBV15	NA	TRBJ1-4	CATSVEEGAHEKLFF	TGTGCCACCAGCGTGGAGGAGGGGGCTCATGAAAAACTGTTTTTT
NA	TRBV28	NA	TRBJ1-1	CASSRGGTEAFF	TGTGCCAGCAGTCGAGGGGGCACTGAAGCTTTCTTT
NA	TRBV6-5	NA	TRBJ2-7	CASSSGEGYEQYF	TGTGCCAGCAGTTCGGGGGAAGGCTACGAGCAGTACTTC
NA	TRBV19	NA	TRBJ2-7	CASSTGTLSYEQYF	TGTGCCAGTAGCACCGGGACACTCTCCTACGAGCAGTACTTC
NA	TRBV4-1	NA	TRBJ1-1	CASSQVSVMNTEAFF	TGCGCCAGCAGCCAAGTATCTGTTATGAACACTGAAGCTTTCTTT
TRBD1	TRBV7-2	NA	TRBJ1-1	CASSFWTGGAEAFF	TGTGCCAGCAGCTTTTGGACAGGGGGGGCTGAAGCTTTCTTT
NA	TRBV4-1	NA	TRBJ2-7	CASNQGAGGYYEQYF	TGCGCCAGCAACCAAGGAGCCGGGGGATACTACGAGCAGTACTTC
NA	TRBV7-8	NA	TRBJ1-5	CASSLWGRGGQPQHF	TGTGCCAGCAGCTTGTGGGGAAGGGGGGGTCAGCCCCAGCATTTT
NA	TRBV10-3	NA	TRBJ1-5	CAISEANQPQHF	TGTGCCATCAGTGAGGCGAATCAGCCCCAGCATTTT
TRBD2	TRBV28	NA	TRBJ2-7	CASSQLAGSYEQYF	TGTGCCAGCAGCCAACTAGCGGGCTCCTACGAGCAGTACTTC
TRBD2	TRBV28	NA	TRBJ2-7	CASSPIRGVISYEQYF	TGTGCCAGCAGTCCCATTCGGGGGGTCATCTCCTACGAGCAGTACTTC